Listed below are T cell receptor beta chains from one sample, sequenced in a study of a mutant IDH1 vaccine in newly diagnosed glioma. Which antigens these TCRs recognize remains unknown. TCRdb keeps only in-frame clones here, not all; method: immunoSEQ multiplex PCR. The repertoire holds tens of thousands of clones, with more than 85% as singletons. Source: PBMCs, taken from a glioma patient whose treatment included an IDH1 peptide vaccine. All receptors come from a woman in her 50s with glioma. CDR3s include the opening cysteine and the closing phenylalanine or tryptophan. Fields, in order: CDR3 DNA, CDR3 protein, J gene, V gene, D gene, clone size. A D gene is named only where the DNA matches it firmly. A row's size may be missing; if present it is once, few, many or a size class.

CDR3nt: TGTGCCAGTAGTTCAACCCAGGGGGCGACGGGGGAGCTGTTTTTT
CDR3aa: CASSSTQGATGELFF
j_gene: TRBJ2-2
v_gene: TRBV19
d_gene: TRBD1
abundance: .

CDR3nt: TGTGCCAGCTTATCCAGGGTAGCGGGAGGGAGCACAGATACGCAGTATTTT
CDR3aa: CASLSRVAGGSTDTQYF
j_gene: TRBJ2-3
v_gene: TRBV10-3
d_gene: TRBD2
abundance: .

CDR3nt: TGTGCCAGCACTTTCGGAGGGGACATTCAGTACTTC
CDR3aa: CASTFGGDIQYF
j_gene: TRBJ2-4
v_gene: TRBV28
d_gene: .
abundance: .

CDR3nt: TGTGCCAGCAGGGACTCCCAAGAGACCCAGTACTTC
CDR3aa: CASRDSQETQYF
j_gene: TRBJ2-5
v_gene: TRBV25-1
d_gene: .
abundance: .

CDR3nt: TGCGCCAGCAGCCAACAGGGGGCGGGAACTGAAGCTTTCTTT
CDR3aa: CASSQQGAGTEAFF
j_gene: TRBJ1-1
v_gene: TRBV5-1
d_gene: TRBD1
abundance: once

CDR3nt: TGTGCCAGCAGCTTAGTCACCGGCCCTTACTACGAGCAGTACTTC
CDR3aa: CASSLVTGPYYEQYF
j_gene: TRBJ2-7
v_gene: TRBV7-2
d_gene: .
abundance: once

CDR3nt: TGTGCCAGCAGCCCCGGGACTGGGGCCAAAAACATTCAGTACTTC
CDR3aa: CASSPGTGAKNIQYF
j_gene: TRBJ2-4
v_gene: TRBV5-4
d_gene: .
abundance: .

CDR3nt: TGTGCCAGCAGTGAACTTTATGGCAATCAGCCCCAGCATTTT
CDR3aa: CASSELYGNQPQHF
j_gene: TRBJ1-5
v_gene: TRBV6-5
d_gene: .
abundance: .

CDR3nt: TGTGCCAGCAGCTTATACCCCGGGGGCGTCTACGAGCAGTACTTC
CDR3aa: CASSLYPGGVYEQYF
j_gene: TRBJ2-7
v_gene: TRBV7-3
d_gene: .
abundance: once

CDR3nt: TGTGCCAGCAGCCTGGCGGCGAAAGGGGCCCAGTACTTC
CDR3aa: CASSLAAKGAQYF
j_gene: TRBJ2-5
v_gene: TRBV28
d_gene: .
abundance: .

CDR3nt: TGCGCCAGCAGCTGGACATCTTTGAACACCGGGGAGCTGGTTTTT
CDR3aa: CASSWTSLNTGELVF
j_gene: TRBJ2-2
v_gene: TRBV5-1
d_gene: .
abundance: .

CDR3nt: TGCGCCAGCAGCCAAATACTACCTAGCACCGGGGAGCTGTTTTTT
CDR3aa: CASSQILPSTGELFF
j_gene: TRBJ2-2
v_gene: TRBV4-1
d_gene: .
abundance: .

CDR3nt: TGTGCCAGCAGCCCTCTAGGAGCGGGAGGGACCACCGGGGAGCTGTTTTTT
CDR3aa: CASSPLGAGGTTGELFF
j_gene: TRBJ2-2
v_gene: TRBV4-2
d_gene: TRBD2
abundance: .

CDR3nt: TGTGCCAGCAGCTTAACTAGGGTTAACGAGCAGTACTTC
CDR3aa: CASSLTRVNEQYF
j_gene: TRBJ2-7
v_gene: TRBV7-3
d_gene: .
abundance: .

CDR3nt: TGTGCCAGCAGTTCCTCCTACGAGCAGTACTTC
CDR3aa: CASSSSYEQYF
j_gene: TRBJ2-7
v_gene: TRBV27
d_gene: .
abundance: .

CDR3nt: TGTGCCAGCAGTTTGGTTCAGCCGAGCTCTGGAAACACCATATATTTT
CDR3aa: CASSLVQPSSGNTIYF
j_gene: TRBJ1-3
v_gene: TRBV6-6
d_gene: .
abundance: .

CDR3nt: TGCGCCAGCATTGCCCACCTGGACAGGGAAGAGACCCAGTACTTC
CDR3aa: CASIAHLDREETQYF
j_gene: TRBJ2-5
v_gene: TRBV10-2
d_gene: TRBD1
abundance: .

CDR3nt: TGCGCCAGCAGCTTGGACAGGGGTCTGCAAGAGACCCAGTACTTC
CDR3aa: CASSLDRGLQETQYF
j_gene: TRBJ2-5
v_gene: TRBV5-1
d_gene: TRBD1
abundance: .

CDR3nt: TGTGCCAGCAGCTCCTCCCGGACAGGGAAATATGGCTACACCTTC
CDR3aa: CASSSSRTGKYGYTF
j_gene: TRBJ1-2
v_gene: TRBV7-9
d_gene: TRBD1
abundance: .

CDR3nt: TGCGCCAGCAGCCCACCACCGGGGGGATGGACAAAGGGGACAGATACGCAGTATTTT
CDR3aa: CASSPPPGGWTKGTDTQYF
j_gene: TRBJ2-3
v_gene: TRBV4-1
d_gene: TRBD2
abundance: .

CDR3nt: TGTGCCAGCTCACCACCGGGGTCCTACGAGCAGTACTTC
CDR3aa: CASSPPGSYEQYF
j_gene: TRBJ2-7
v_gene: TRBV18
d_gene: .
abundance: few

CDR3nt: TGTGCCACCAGCAGGCCAGGGGGCAGGACCCGGGGCAATGAGCAGTTCTTC
CDR3aa: CATSRPGGRTRGNEQFF
j_gene: TRBJ2-1
v_gene: TRBV15
d_gene: TRBD1
abundance: .

CDR3nt: TGTGCCTGGAGTGCCCGGGGTAGTGGCTATGGCTACACCTTC
CDR3aa: CAWSARGSGYGYTF
j_gene: TRBJ1-2
v_gene: TRBV30
d_gene: .
abundance: .

CDR3nt: TGTGCCAGCAGTGTTGGAGGGGGCAGTAATGAAAAACTGTTTTTT
CDR3aa: CASSVGGGSNEKLFF
j_gene: TRBJ1-4
v_gene: TRBV6-5
d_gene: TRBD1
abundance: .

CDR3nt: TGTGCCAGCAGCTCACGGGGGTCCTATGGCTACACCTTC
CDR3aa: CASSSRGSYGYTF
j_gene: TRBJ1-2
v_gene: TRBV5-5
d_gene: .
abundance: .

CDR3nt: TGTGCCAGCAGCTTGGTGGGACAGCTGGCAGATACGCAGTATTTT
CDR3aa: CASSLVGQLADTQYF
j_gene: TRBJ2-3
v_gene: TRBV5-4
d_gene: TRBD1
abundance: once

CDR3nt: TGTGCCAGCAGCCTACTAGGGGAGCTGTTTTTT
CDR3aa: CASSLLGELFF
j_gene: TRBJ2-2
v_gene: TRBV13
d_gene: .
abundance: .

CDR3nt: TGTGCTGCCGGGGGGAGCGGGAAAAACATTCAGTACTTC
CDR3aa: CAAGGSGKNIQYF
j_gene: TRBJ2-4
v_gene: TRBV12-5
d_gene: TRBD2
abundance: .

CDR3nt: TGTGCCTGGAGTGAGTGGCTTGAAGCTTTCTTT
CDR3aa: CAWSEWLEAFF
j_gene: TRBJ1-1
v_gene: TRBV30
d_gene: .
abundance: .

CDR3nt: TGTGCCAGCAGCTTAGGGCCTCTCTACGAGCAGTACTTC
CDR3aa: CASSLGPLYEQYF
j_gene: TRBJ2-7
v_gene: TRBV11-3
d_gene: .
abundance: .

CDR3nt: TGTGCCAGCAGTTTAGTGTCAGATACGCAGTATTTT
CDR3aa: CASSLVSDTQYF
j_gene: TRBJ2-3
v_gene: TRBV28
d_gene: .
abundance: .

CDR3nt: TGCGCCAGCAGCTCCGGGACTAGTGGGGGTGAGCAGTTCTTC
CDR3aa: CASSSGTSGGEQFF
j_gene: TRBJ2-1
v_gene: TRBV5-1
d_gene: TRBD2
abundance: .

CDR3nt: TGCGCCAGCAGCTTCGATTCTCATAGGGGCACTGAAGCTTTCTTT
CDR3aa: CASSFDSHRGTEAFF
j_gene: TRBJ1-1
v_gene: TRBV5-1
d_gene: .
abundance: .

CDR3nt: TGTGCCAGCAGTTCGGGCCAGCGTAACACTGAAGCTTTCTTT
CDR3aa: CASSSGQRNTEAFF
j_gene: TRBJ1-1
v_gene: TRBV28
d_gene: .
abundance: .

CDR3nt: TGTGCCAGCAGCCCCGGGACTAGCGGGAGGAACAATGAGCAGTTCTTC
CDR3aa: CASSPGTSGRNNEQFF
j_gene: TRBJ2-1
v_gene: TRBV5-4
d_gene: TRBD2
abundance: .

CDR3nt: TGTGCCAGCAGCCCGGGGTGGGCCTACGAGCAGTACTTC
CDR3aa: CASSPGWAYEQYF
j_gene: TRBJ2-7
v_gene: TRBV14
d_gene: .
abundance: .

CDR3nt: TGTGCCAGCAGCTCCTACCCCGGACCTAACTATGGCTACACCTTC
CDR3aa: CASSSYPGPNYGYTF
j_gene: TRBJ1-2
v_gene: TRBV5-6
d_gene: .
abundance: .

CDR3nt: TGTGCCAGCAGCGTAGGTGGTAGTAGCCAAGAGACCCAGTACTTC
CDR3aa: CASSVGGSSQETQYF
j_gene: TRBJ2-5
v_gene: TRBV9
d_gene: .
abundance: .